The TCR beta chain described here comes from a study of cytomegalovirus exposure and HLA in healthy donors. As regards this clone: Its antigen is unknown.

Study outcomes and limitations: Most observed TCR sequences were rare, whereas some public TCRs were detected in many donors. When presence/absence was analysed, sequencing depth was taken to be roughly uniform across donors. Apparent HLA restriction characterized most CMV-associated TCR beta chains in a later analysis. Serostatus for CMV was the only available immune exposure information.

The CDR3 runs to 12 residues. The V end was cut by 4 bases, the J end by 3 bases, with 7 bases between. Looked up from germline, CDR1 is MNHEY and CDR2 is SVGAGI. A multiplex PCR was run with 60 Vbeta primers and 13 Jbeta primers. The assay was immunoSEQ multiplex PCR, and TCRdb's table has in-frame clones only and misses some. Of roughly 150,000 clones in the sample, approximately 80% were seen once. Sequenced material: PBMCs. The receptor was derived from a woman aged 40 to 49 in good health and CMV-seronegative. The chain carries TRBV6-5 and TRBJ2-7; no firm D call. The CDR3 DNA reads as TGTGCCAGCAGTTCACTCCACTACGAGCAGTACTTC. Translated: CASSSLHYEQYF.